The clone carrying this TCR beta chain was seen a handful of times. The antigen is not known. Germline and junction disagree at one end, which may indicate a read error. This entry belongs to a study of CD8 T cells in ankylosing spondylitis. Overall study findings and caveats: What appeared characteristic of ankylosing spondylitis blood was a TCR beta motif of eight highly homologous variants. Reactive arthritis synovial fluid and blood previously showed some of these motif variants.

Preparation of TCR beta libraries was done by quantitative 5'-RACE with molecular barcodes. In TCRdb, the 5' RACE reads were re-called with MiXCR into one record per CDR3 protein. The sample has about 750,000 distinct CDR3 sequences; roughly 19% are singletons. The CDR3 loop spans 12 amino acids. CDR1 is SGHVS, CDR2 FQNEAQ, per germline. This sequence joins TRBV7-8 and TRBJ2-1; D unclear. Sequences were obtained from blood, either unsorted or a sorted T cell fraction (not recorded which). The source of this sequence is a male donor with ankylosing spondylitis. CDR3: CASSPGNSERFF. CDR3 coding DNA: TGTGCCAGCAGCCCTGGGAACAGTGAGCGGTTCTTC.